The next 26 T cell receptor beta chains were all read from a single sample in a study of patients and donors after allogeneic stem cell transplantation. TCRdb ran MiXCR on the RT-PCR reads and lists one entry per CDR3 protein. This sample carries approximately 200,000 distinct CDR3 sequences, approximately 41% of them seen once, and the ten largest clones take 33%. Sequencing input: blood, either unsorted or a sorted T cell fraction (not recorded which). Receptors were obtained from a human donor who was either an allogeneic HSCT recipient or a stem cell or donor lymphocyte infusion donor (not recorded which). It is not recorded whose cells these are; they may come from a transplant donor.

This rearrangement joins TRBV20-1 to TRBJ1-2; no definite D call. The CDR3 sequence is 16 residues long. Trimming cost V 0 bases and J 8 bases, with 22 bases left between them. CDR1 and CDR2 from the germline V gene are DFQATT and SNEGSKA (reference sequence). The CDR3 protein is CSARDPPGEYPWGYTF. CDR3 in DNA: TGCAGTGCTAGAGATCCTCCCGGCGAATACCCCTGGGGCTACACCTTC.

J is TRBJ2-5 and V is TRBV5-6; D perhaps matches TRBD1 (5 bases). The germline V gene has CDR1 SGHDT and CDR2 YYEEEE. V lost 1 base, J lost 0 bases, and 13 bases lay in between. The CDR3 contains 16 residues. In DNA, the CDR3 is TGTGCCAGCAGCTTGAGGGCAGGGTCGTACCAAGAGACCCAGTACTTC. This codes for CASSLRAGSYQETQYF. The whole variable domain, filled in from reference TRBV5-6 and TRBJ2-5, reads DAGVTQSPTHLIKTRGQQVTLRCSPKSGHDTVSWYQQALGQGPQFIFQYYEEEERQRGNFPDRFSGHQFPNYSSELNVNALLLGDSALYLCASSLRAGSYQETQYFGPGTRLLVL.

The V and J genes are TRBV3-1 and TRBJ2-5; D unclear. Trimming stripped 4 bases from V and 5 bases from J, with 14 bases between. This CDR3 has 14 amino acids. The germline V gene has CDR1 LGHDT and CDR2 YNNKEL (reference sequence). This chain's CDR3 is CASSPRTPGETQYF. The CDR3 nucleotides are TGTGCCAGCAGCCCCCGTACCCCTGGGGAGACCCAGTACTTC.

This clonotype has a handful of counts. The V and J genes are TRBV5-6 and TRBJ1-2, with D unclear. Germline lookup yields CDR1 SGHDT and CDR2 YYEEEE. V was trimmed by 3 bases and J by 5 bases, leaving 20 bases between them. This CDR3 spans 16 amino acids. The CDR3 DNA is TGTGCCAGCAGCTCCGGGCCCCAGGAGCCGGTTTATGGCTACACCTTC. Translating it yields CASSSGPQEPVYGYTF.

This clonotype was seen a few times. The chain is built from TRBV7-9 and TRBJ1-2, with TRBD1 as a possible D gene (6 bases). The CDR3 extends over 14 amino acids. Germline assignment: CDR1 SEHNR and CDR2 FQNEAQ (reference sequence). V lost 3 bases and J lost 1, with 9 bases in between. The CDR3 DNA reads TGTGCCAGCAGCTTCGGACAGCTTAACTATGGCTACACCTTC. It specifies CASSFGQLNYGYTF.

This rearrangement joins TRBV5-1 to TRBJ2-5; D remains unclear. Deletions cut 0 bases from V and 5 bases from J, with 8 bases between. CDR3 length: 13 amino acids. Germline V gives CDR1 SGHRS, CDR2 YFSETQ. CDR3 nucleotide sequence: TGCGCCAGCAGCTTGGCCGCCGAGGAGACCCAGTACTTC. Protein sequence: CASSLAAEETQYF.

This rearrangement joins TRBV4-2 to TRBJ2-7, with TRBD2 identical over 12 bases. V shed 2 bases and J 4 bases; nucleotides not matched to a gene: 6. Looked up from germline, CDR1 is LGHNA and CDR2 is YNFKEQ. The CDR3 is 16 residues long. The CDR3 reads CASSQFASGREYEQYF. DNA of the CDR3: TGTGCCAGCAGCCAATTCGCTAGCGGGAGGGAATACGAGCAGTACTTC.

The CDR3 DNA is TGTGCCAGCAGGATTCCAGGGATTTCCTACGAGCAGTACTTC. Translating it yields CASRIPGISYEQYF. The chain carries TRBV28 and TRBJ2-7; D possibly corresponds to TRBD1 (5 bases). Germline CDR1 and CDR2: MDHEN and SYDVKM. Trimming shortened V by 6 bases and J by 1 base, and 13 bases separated the two germline ends. This CDR3 is 14 amino acids long.

A few counts support this clonotype. CDR3 sequence reads: CASSIRLAGGTDTQYF. The CDR3, as DNA: TGTGCCAGCAGCATACGACTAGCGGGAGGCACAGATACGCAGTATTTT. The rearrangement uses TRBV7-9 and TRBJ2-3; 12 positions agree with TRBD2. The germline gives CDR1 SEHNR, CDR2 FQNEAQ (reference sequence). V lost 5 bases, J lost 1 base, and 4 bases stayed unmatched. The CDR3 contains 16 residues.

This chain joins TRBV9 and TRBJ2-1, with D perhaps matching TRBD1 (6 bases). Per germline, CDR1 SGDLS and CDR2 YYNGEE. Deletions cut 0 bases from V and 7 bases from J, with 14 bases between. This CDR3 has 15 amino acids. The CDR3 region has the DNA TGTGCCAGCAGCGTAGGCCCAGCAGGGACAAATGAGCAGTTCTTC. It translates to CASSVGPAGTNEQFF.

V is TRBV6-6 and J is TRBJ2-7; the D is unclear. The germline gives CDR1 MNHNY, CDR2 SVGAGI (reference sequence). V was trimmed by 5 bases and J by 5 bases, leaving 10 bases between them. This CDR3 is built from 12 residues. The CDR3 DNA follows: TGTGCCAGCAGTATGGACCTCCACGAGCAGTACTTC. Translated, it gives CASSMDLHEQYF.

DNA of the CDR3: TGCAGTGCTAGAGACAGCGGAACCTATGAAAAACTGTTTTTT. It is translated as CSARDSGTYEKLFF. V is TRBV20-1 and J is TRBJ1-4; D gene ambiguous. Germline lookup yields CDR1 DFQATT and CDR2 SNEGSKA (reference sequence). The length of the CDR3 is 14 residues. Trimming removed 0 bases at V and 6 bases at J, with 11 bases between.

The CDR3 reads CASSQSSPDGSYGYTF. The CDR3 coding sequence is TGCGCCAGCAGCCAATCTTCCCCGGACGGGAGCTATGGCTACACCTTC. The chain uses TRBV4-3 and TRBJ1-2; the D is unclear. V gave up 2 bases and J gave up 4 bases, with 17 bases separating them. The CDR3 length is 16 residues. The germline V gene has CDR1 LGHNA and CDR2 YSLEER.

The chain is built from TRBV27 and TRBJ1-2; weak D call: TRBD1 (5 bases). The CDR3 is 11 amino acids. Between the trimmed V and J ends, which lost 8 bases and 3 bases, there was a span of 7 bases. CDR1 is MNHEY, CDR2 SMNVEV, per germline (reference sequence). The CDR3 DNA is TGTGCCAGCGCGGGACACTATGGCTACACCTTC. Amino acid sequence: CASAGHYGYTF.

This clonotype has only a few counts. The V gene is TRBV7-8, the J gene TRBJ1-3, with 7 bases lining up with TRBD1. This CDR3 has 15 residues. Germline CDR1 is SGHVS and CDR2 is FQNEAQ. V was clipped by 4 bases and J by 1 base; unmatched bases: 4. The CDR3 DNA follows: TGTGCCAGCAGCTACCTACAGGGGTCTGGAAACACCATATATTTT. It encodes CASSYLQGSGNTIYF.

The V gene is TRBV7-9, the J gene TRBJ1-4, with D possibly being TRBD1 (5 bases). The CDR3 totals 16 residues. Germline V lookup: CDR1 SEHNR, CDR2 FQNEAQ (reference sequence). The germline V and J ends were trimmed by 2 bases and 7 bases, with 17 bases remaining between them. The CDR3 spells CASSLFGGKAREKLFF. CDR3 nucleotide sequence: TGTGCCAGCAGCTTATTTGGGGGGAAAGCTCGTGAAAAACTGTTTTTT.

The J gene is TRBJ2-2, the V gene TRBV9, with 10 bases lining up with TRBD1. This CDR3 region has 17 residues. V lost 0 bases, J lost 5 bases, and 7 bases stayed unmatched. Germline V gene data show CDR1 as SGDLS and CDR2 as YYNGEE. This CDR3 reads CASSVADRGRLTGELFF. CDR3 DNA: TGTGCCAGCAGCGTAGCTGACAGGGGGCGTCTGACCGGGGAGCTGTTTTTT.

The table lists this clonotype with a few counts. The gene calls are TRBV5-1 and TRBJ1-5; D ambiguous. Trimming left V 0 bases short and J 2 bases short, with 9 bases between. The germline CDR1 and CDR2 sequences are SGHRS and YFSETQ. CDR3 length equals 15 residues. DNA for the CDR3: TGCGCCAGCAGCTTGGATGCCGGGGGCAATCAGCCCCAGCATTTT. It yields the protein CASSLDAGGNQPQHF.

The sample holds a few counts of this clonotype. J is TRBJ1-1 and V is TRBV10-3; a weak D match, TRBD1 (6 bases). Germline loops: CDR1 ENHRY, CDR2 SYGVKD. Trimming cost V 0 bases and J 0 bases, with 11 bases left between them. This CDR3 spans 16 amino acids. The CDR3 DNA sequence: TGTGCCATCAGTGAGTCAGGGACAAACTTGAACACTGAAGCTTTCTTT. Translated: CAISESGTNLNTEAFF.

The rearrangement joins TRBV28 to TRBJ2-3; D uncertain. CDR1 and CDR2 (germline): MDHEN, SYDVKM. The V and J ends lost 5 bases and 6 bases respectively, with 15 bases between them. The CDR3 is 14 residues long. CDR3 protein: CASSHGRAFDTQYF. CDR3 in DNA: TGTGCCAGCAGTCACGGACGGGCCTTCGATACGCAGTATTTT.

This clonotype was seen more than once but under ten times. The V gene is TRBV15, the J gene TRBJ2-5, with D perhaps given as TRBD1 or TRBD2 (5 bases each). Germline loops: CDR1 LNHNV, CDR2 YYDKDF (reference sequence). The germline V and J ends were trimmed by 1 base and 4 bases, with 10 bases remaining between them. The CDR3 is 14 residues long. The CDR3 DNA is TGTGCCACCAGCAGAGGGGGGAAGGTAGAGACCCAGTACTTC. It codes for CATSRGGKVETQYF.

The chain employs TRBV5-1 and TRBJ1-1; D not certain. V was cut by 4 bases and J by 5 bases, with 18 bases left in between. Germline CDR1 SGHRS, CDR2 YFSETQ. The CDR3 has 15 amino acids. The CDR3 here is CASSLERLKMTEAFF. The CDR3 DNA is TGCGCCAGCAGCCTCGAACGATTAAAGATGACTGAAGCTTTCTTT.

The chain uses TRBV4-2 and TRBJ2-2; D not certain. V was clipped by 1 base and J by 6 bases, with 9 bases between them. Germline CDR1 reads LGHNA; CDR2 reads YNFKEQ. This CDR3 contains 14 residues. For the CDR3, the DNA is TGTGCCAGCAGCCAAGCCGAAGTATCCGGGGAGCTGTTTTTT. As protein: CASSQAEVSGELFF.

CDR3 sequence (DNA): TGCGCCAGCAGCCCACAGACAGGGCCAGATACGCAGTATTTT. Translating gives CASSPQTGPDTQYF. V is TRBV5-1 and J is TRBJ2-3; 7 positions agree with TRBD1. The length of the CDR3 is 14 residues. CDR1 and CDR2 (germline): SGHRS, YFSETQ. V shed 4 bases, J shed 4 bases, and the junction held 6 bases outside the gene matches.

The chain uses TRBV4-3 and TRBJ1-1; unclear D gene. Trimming shortened V by 0 bases and J by 5 bases, and 16 bases separated the two germline ends. CDR3 length equals 16 residues. The germline V gene has CDR1 LGHNA and CDR2 YSLEER. CDR3 protein: CASSQDRITPGTEAFF. The CDR3 nucleotides are TGCGCCAGCAGCCAAGACAGGATAACACCTGGGACTGAAGCTTTCTTT.

This clonotype has just a few counts. This chain connects TRBV19 to TRBJ1-1, with TRBD1 matching 7 bases. Losses at the gene ends were 3 bases for V and 6 bases for J; bases not matched to a gene: 4. Germline V CDR1 and CDR2: LNHDA, SQIVND (reference sequence). CDR3 length: 13 amino acids. CDR3 region: CASSIGTASEAFF. The DNA of the CDR3 is TGTGCCAGTAGTATCGGGACAGCTTCTGAAGCTTTCTTT.